This TCR beta chain was obtained from a study of identical twins. This clonotype was detected a few times. CDR3 length: 12 residues. The V end lost 6 bases, the J end lost 5 bases, and 10 bases lay between the germline ends. Germline V lookup: CDR1 SQVTM, CDR2 ANQGSEA. TCRdb re-analysed the 5' RACE reads in MiXCR, keeping a single row per CDR3 protein. The sample lists about 200,000 distinct CDR3 sequences, roughly 15% seen once, with 40% in the top ten. The same sample was also used in a study of T cells expressing NK-cell markers. This second study notes: Only alpha-beta TCR T cells were sorted in several experiments, using an anti-gamma-delta TCR antibody.

This clonotype originated in a woman younger than 35 in good health. The chain joins TRBV29-1 to TRBJ2-2; D gene ambiguous. The specimen sequenced was CD8+ T cells sorted from blood. In nucleotides, the CDR3 is TGCAGCGTCGCGGATCGGACCGGGGAGCTGTTTTTT. Translation gives CSVADRTGELFF.